These 2 T cell receptor beta chains were sequenced from one sample in a study of radiotherapy plus CTLA-4 blockade in lung cancer. Repertoires were generated with immunoSEQ multiplex PCR, while TCRdb's copy carries only in-frame clones and drops some. The sample holds around 63,000 clones, 65% to 85% seen once. The sequences come from peripheral blood, collected from a patient treated with radiotherapy plus ipilimumab. Every receptor here comes from a human donor with non-small cell lung cancer whose response to radiotherapy plus ipilimumab could not be evaluated. Some clones in this sample may be carry-over from other donors' samples.

J is TRBJ1-2 and V is TRBV28; a weak D match, TRBD1 (6 bases). This CDR3 has 16 amino acids. Germline V gives CDR1 MDHEN, CDR2 SYDVKM. V lost 5 bases to trimming and J lost 4 bases, with 20 bases between them. The CDR3, as DNA: TGTGCCAGCAGTAGGGAGGGGGGCCAAGTGCCCTATGGCTACACCTTC. It is translated as CASSREGGQVPYGYTF.

The chain uses TRBV4-1 and TRBJ2-3, with TRBD1 identical over 9 bases. This CDR3 has 15 residues. Germline V gene data show CDR1 as MGHRA and CDR2 as YSYEKL. V was clipped by 3 bases and J by 1 base; unmatched bases: 2. The CDR3 loop reads CASSQGQGRTDTQYF. Written as DNA, the CDR3 is TGCGCCAGCAGCCAGGGACAGGGACGCACAGATACGCAGTATTTT.